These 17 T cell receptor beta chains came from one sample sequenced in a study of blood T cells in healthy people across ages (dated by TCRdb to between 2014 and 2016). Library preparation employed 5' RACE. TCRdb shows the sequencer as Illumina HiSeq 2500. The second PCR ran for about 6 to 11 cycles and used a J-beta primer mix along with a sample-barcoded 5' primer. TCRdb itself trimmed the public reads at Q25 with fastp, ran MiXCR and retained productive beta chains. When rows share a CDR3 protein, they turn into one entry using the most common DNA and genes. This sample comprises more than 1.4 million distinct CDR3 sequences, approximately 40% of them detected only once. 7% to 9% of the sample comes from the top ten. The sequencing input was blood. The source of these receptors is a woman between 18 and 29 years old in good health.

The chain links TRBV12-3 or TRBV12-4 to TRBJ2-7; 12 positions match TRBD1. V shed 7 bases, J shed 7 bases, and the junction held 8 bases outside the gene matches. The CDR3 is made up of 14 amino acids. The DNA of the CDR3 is TGTGCCAGCATCCCGGGACAGGGGGCGGGTGAGCAGTACTTC. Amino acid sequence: CASIPGQGAGEQYF.

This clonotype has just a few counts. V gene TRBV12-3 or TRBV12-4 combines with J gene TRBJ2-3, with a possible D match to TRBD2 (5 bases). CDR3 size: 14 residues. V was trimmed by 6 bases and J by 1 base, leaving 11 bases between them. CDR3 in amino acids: CASSIALRTDTQYF. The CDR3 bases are TGTGCCAGCAGCATAGCGCTCCGCACAGATACGCAGTATTTT.

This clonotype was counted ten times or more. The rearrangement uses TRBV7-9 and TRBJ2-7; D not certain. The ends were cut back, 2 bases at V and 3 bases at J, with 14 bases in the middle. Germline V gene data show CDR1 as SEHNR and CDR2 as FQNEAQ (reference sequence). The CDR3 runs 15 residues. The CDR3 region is CASSLSVYSIYEQYF. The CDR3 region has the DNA TGTGCCAGCAGCTTATCGGTGTACAGCATCTACGAGCAGTACTTC. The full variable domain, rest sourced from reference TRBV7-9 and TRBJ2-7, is DTGVSQNPRHKITKRGQNVTFRCDPISEHNRLYWYRQTLGQGPEFLTYFQNEAQLEKSRLLSDRFSAERPKGSFSTLEIQRTEQGDSAMYLCASSLSVYSIYEQYFGPGTRLTVT.

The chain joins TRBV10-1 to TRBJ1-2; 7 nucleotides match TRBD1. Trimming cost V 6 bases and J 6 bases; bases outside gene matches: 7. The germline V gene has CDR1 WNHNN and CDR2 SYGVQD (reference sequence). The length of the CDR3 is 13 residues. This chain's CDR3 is CASSLTGTNGYTF. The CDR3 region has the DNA TGCGCCAGCAGCCTGACAGGGACCAATGGCTACACCTTC.

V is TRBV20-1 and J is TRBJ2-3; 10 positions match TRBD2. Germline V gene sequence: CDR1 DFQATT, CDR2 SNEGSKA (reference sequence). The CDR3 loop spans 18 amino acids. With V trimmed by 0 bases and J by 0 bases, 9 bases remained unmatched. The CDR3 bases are TGCAGTGCTAGAGATCTTAGCGGGGGGCCAATTAGCACAGATACGCAGTATTTT. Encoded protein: CSARDLSGGPISTDTQYF.

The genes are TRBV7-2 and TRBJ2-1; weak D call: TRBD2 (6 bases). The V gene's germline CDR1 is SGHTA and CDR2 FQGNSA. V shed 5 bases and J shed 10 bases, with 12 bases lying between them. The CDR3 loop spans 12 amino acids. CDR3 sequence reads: CASSLSGPEQFF. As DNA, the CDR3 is TGTGCCAGCAGCCTTAGCGGCCCGGAGCAGTTCTTC.

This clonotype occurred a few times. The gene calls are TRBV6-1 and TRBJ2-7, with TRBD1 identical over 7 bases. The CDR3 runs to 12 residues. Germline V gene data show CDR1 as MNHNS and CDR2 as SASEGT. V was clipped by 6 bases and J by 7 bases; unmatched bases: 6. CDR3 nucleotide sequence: TGTGCCAGCAGGTTAGGGGGCAATGAGCAGTACTTC. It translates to CASRLGGNEQYF.

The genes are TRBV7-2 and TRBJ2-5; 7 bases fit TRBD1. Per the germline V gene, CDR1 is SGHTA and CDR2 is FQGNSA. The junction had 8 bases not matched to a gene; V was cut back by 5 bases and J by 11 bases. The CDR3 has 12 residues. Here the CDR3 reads CASSPRTGQQYF. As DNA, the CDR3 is TGTGCCAGCAGCCCAAGGACAGGCCAACAGTACTTC.

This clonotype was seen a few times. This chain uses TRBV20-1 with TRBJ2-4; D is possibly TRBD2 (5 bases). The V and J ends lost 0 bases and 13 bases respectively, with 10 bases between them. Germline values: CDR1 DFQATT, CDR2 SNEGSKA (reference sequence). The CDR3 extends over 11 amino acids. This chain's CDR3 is CSARDVGEQYF. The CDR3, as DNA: TGCAGTGCTAGAGATGTCGGGGAGCAGTACTTC.

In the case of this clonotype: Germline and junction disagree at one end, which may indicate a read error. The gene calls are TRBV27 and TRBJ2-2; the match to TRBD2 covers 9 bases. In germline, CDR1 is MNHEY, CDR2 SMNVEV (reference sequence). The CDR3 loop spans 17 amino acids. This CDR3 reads CASSDPGLADNTGELFF. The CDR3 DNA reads TGTGCCAGCAGTGACCCGGGACTAGCTGACAACACCGGGGAGTTGTTTTTT.

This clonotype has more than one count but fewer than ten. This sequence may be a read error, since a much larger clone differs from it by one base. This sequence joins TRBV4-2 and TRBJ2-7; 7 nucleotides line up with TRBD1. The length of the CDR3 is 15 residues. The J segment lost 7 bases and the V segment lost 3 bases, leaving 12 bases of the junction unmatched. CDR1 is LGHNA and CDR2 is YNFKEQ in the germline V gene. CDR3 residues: CASSHDRAPYNEQYF. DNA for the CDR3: TGTGCCAGCAGCCACGACAGGGCTCCTTACAATGAGCAGTACTTC.

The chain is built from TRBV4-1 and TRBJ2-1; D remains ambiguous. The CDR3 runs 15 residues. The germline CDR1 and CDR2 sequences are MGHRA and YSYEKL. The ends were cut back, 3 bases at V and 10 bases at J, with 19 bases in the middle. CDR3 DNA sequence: TGCGCCAGCAGCCAGGCCGCGCTGAAGCGTGTGGAGCAGTTCTTC. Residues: CASSQAALKRVEQFF.

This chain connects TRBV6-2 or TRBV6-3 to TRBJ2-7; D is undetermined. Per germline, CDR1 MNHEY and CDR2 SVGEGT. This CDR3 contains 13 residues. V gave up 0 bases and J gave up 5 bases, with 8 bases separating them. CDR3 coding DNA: TGTGCCAGCAGTTACTCGGCGGCGGACGAGCAGTACTTC. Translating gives CASSYSAADEQYF.

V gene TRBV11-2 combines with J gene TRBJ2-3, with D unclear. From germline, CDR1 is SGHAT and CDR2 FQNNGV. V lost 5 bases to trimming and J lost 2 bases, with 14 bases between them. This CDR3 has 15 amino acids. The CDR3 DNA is TGTGCCAGCAGCCCCAATCGGGCCTACACAGATACGCAGTATTTT. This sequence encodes CASSPNRAYTDTQYF.

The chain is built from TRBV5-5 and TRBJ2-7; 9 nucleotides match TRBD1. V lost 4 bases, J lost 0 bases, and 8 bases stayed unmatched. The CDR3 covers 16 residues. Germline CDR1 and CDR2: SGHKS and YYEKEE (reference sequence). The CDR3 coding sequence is TGTGCCAGCAGCAATATTGGGACAGGGAGCTCCTACGAGCAGTACTTC. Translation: CASSNIGTGSSYEQYF.

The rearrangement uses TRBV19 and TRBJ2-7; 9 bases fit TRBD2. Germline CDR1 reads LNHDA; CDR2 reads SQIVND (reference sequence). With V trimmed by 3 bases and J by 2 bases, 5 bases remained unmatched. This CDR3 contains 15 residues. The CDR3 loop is CASSISGGATYEQYF. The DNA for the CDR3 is TGTGCCAGTAGTATTAGCGGGGGTGCCACCTACGAGCAGTACTTC.

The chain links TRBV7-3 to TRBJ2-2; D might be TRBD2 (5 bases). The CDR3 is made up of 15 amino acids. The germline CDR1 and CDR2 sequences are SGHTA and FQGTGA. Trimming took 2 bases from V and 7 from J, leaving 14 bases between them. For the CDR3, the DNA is TGTGCCAGCAGCTTATCTGGTGGAGGTTTCGGGGAGCTGTTTTTT. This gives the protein CASSLSGGGFGELFF.